This TCR beta chain was captured by sequencing in a study of breast tumors, draining lymph nodes, adjacent tissues. The lymph nodes were axillary draining lymph nodes from breast cancer patients. This clonotype came up many times. Its antigen is currently unknown. Study-level points and caveats: Most tumor T cells seemingly derive from lymph node, then expand in tumor. Tumor repertoires ranked between lymph nodes and nontumor tissue in diversity, with V and J gene preferences.

TCRdb itself ran the multiplex PCR reads through MiXCR, one entry per CDR3 protein. The sample has approximately 130,000 distinct CDR3 sequences; less than 25% are singletons. What was sequenced was axillary lymph node tissue. This receptor was taken from a female donor with breast cancer. Some clones in this sample may be carry-over from other donors' samples.

The CDR3 DNA reads as TGTGCCAGCAGCTTAGCGGCAGGGGGCTTCTACGAGCAGTACTTC. Protein product: CASSLAAGGFYEQYF. J is TRBJ2-7 and V is TRBV7-2, with 8 bases identical to TRBD1. The CDR3 length is 15 residues. V was pared by 0 bases and J by 3 bases, with 4 bases of the junction left unmatched. Germline V lookup: CDR1 SGHTA, CDR2 FQGNSA. Based on the CDR3 plus reference TRBV7-2 and TRBJ2-7, the full variable domain is GAGVSQSPSNKVTEKGKDVELRCDPISGHTALYWYRQSLGQGLEFLIYFQGNSAPDKSGLPSDRFSAERTGGSVSTLTIQRTQQEDSAVYLCASSLAAGGFYEQYFGPGTRLTVT.